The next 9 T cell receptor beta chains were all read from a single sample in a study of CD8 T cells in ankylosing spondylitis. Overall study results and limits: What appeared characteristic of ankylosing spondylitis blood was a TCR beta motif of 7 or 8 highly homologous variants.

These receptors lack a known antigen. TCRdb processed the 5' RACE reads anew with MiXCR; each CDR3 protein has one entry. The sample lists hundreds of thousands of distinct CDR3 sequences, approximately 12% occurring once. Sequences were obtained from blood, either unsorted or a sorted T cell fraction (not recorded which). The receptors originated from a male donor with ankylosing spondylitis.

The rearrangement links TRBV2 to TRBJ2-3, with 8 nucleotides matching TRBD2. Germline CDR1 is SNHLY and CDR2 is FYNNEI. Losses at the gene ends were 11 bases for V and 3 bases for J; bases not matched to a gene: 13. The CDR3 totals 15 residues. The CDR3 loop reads CADGGAGDGTDTQYF. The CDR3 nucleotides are TGTGCCGACGGAGGAGCGGGAGACGGTACAGATACGCAGTATTTT.

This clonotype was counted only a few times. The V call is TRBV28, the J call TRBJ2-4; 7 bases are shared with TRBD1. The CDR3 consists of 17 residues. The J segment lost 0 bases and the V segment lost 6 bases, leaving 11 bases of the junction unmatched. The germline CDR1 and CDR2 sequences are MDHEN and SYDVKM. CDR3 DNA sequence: TGTGCCAGCAGATCCTTAAGGACAGGAGTAGCCAAAAACATTCAGTACTTC. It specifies CASRSLRTGVAKNIQYF.

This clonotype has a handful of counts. CDR3 coding DNA: TGTGCCAGCAGCTTATCACTCCGACAGGAACATGGCTACACCTTC. Its translation is CASSLSLRQEHGYTF. The V gene is TRBV7-9, the J gene TRBJ1-2, with D possibly matching TRBD1 (6 bases). V was pared by 2 bases and J by 6 bases, with 16 bases between. Germline V gene data show CDR1 as SEHNR and CDR2 as FQNEAQ (reference sequence). The length of the CDR3 is 15 residues. Combining the CDR3 with reference TRBV7-9 and TRBJ1-2 gives the whole variable domain DTGVSQNPRHKITKRGQNVTFRCDPISEHNRLYWYRQTLGQGPEFLTYFQNEAQLEKSRLLSDRFSAERPKGSFSTLEIQRTEQGDSAMYLCASSLSLRQEHGYTFGSGTRLTVV.

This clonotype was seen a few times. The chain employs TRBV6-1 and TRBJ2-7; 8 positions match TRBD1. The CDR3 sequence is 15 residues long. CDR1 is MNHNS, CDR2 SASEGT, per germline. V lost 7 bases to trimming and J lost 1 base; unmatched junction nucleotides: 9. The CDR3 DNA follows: TGTGCCAGCATTGTCAGGGGGCTTCTATCCTACGAGCAGTACTTC. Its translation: CASIVRGLLSYEQYF.

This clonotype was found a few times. The CDR3 DNA sequence: TGTGCCAGCACCAACAGGGACTACGAGCAGTACTTC. Translated, it gives CASTNRDYEQYF. The chain links TRBV12-3 or TRBV12-4 to TRBJ2-7, with D possibly TRBD1 on 6 matching bases. The CDR3 sequence is 12 residues long. Trimming removed 7 bases at V and 3 bases at J, with 10 bases between.

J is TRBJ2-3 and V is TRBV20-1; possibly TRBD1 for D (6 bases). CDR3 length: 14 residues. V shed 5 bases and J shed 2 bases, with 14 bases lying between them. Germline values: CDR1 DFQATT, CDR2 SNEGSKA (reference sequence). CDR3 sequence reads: CSAQQGSHTDTQYF. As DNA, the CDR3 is TGCAGTGCTCAACAGGGTTCTCACACAGATACGCAGTATTTT.

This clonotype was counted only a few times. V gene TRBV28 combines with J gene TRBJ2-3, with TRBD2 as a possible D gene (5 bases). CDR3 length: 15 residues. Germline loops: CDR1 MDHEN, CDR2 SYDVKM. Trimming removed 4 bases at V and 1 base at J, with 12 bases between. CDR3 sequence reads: CASSSSSFGTDTQYF. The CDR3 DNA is TGTGCCAGCAGTTCCTCTAGCTTTGGCACAGATACGCAGTATTTT.

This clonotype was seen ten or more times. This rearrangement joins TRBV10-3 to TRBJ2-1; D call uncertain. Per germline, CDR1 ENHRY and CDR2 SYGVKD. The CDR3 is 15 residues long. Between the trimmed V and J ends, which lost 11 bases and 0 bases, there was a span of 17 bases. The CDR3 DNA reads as TGTGCCGCGAAGGGCCGGGTAAGCTCCTACAATGAGCAGTTCTTC. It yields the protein CAAKGRVSSYNEQFF.

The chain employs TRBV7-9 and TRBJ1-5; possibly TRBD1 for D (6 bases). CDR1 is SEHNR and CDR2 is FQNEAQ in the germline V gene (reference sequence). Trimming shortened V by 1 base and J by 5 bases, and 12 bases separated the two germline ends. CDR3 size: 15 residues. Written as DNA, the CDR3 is TGTGCCAGCAGCTTAGACGGGGGCAAATATCAGCCCCAGCATTTT. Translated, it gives CASSLDGGKYQPQHF.